This is a list of T cell receptor beta chains from one sample in a study of cytomegalovirus exposure and HLA in healthy donors. Sequencing was performed with immunoSEQ multiplex PCR; in TCRdb, only in-frame clones are kept and a portion is missing. The repertoire holds around 130,000 clones, with 76% as singletons. The sample consisted of PBMCs. These receptors came from a man in his forties or fifties in good health and CMV-seronegative. Both conserved end residues are part of each CDR3. Fields, in order: J gene, D gene, V gene, clone size, CDR3 protein, CDR3 DNA. A D gene is named only where the DNA matches it firmly. Rows give clone size only sometimes, using once, few, many, or a class for an expanded clone.

>TRBJ2-4|TRBD2|TRBV5-1|.
CASSLGTSGGAITKNIQYF
TGCGCCAGCAGCTTGGGGACTAGCGGGGGGGCCATTACCAAAAACATTCAGTACTTC
>TRBJ1-5|.|TRBV19|.
CASKDTNNQPQHF
TGTGCCAGTAAGGACACGAATAATCAGCCCCAGCATTTT
>TRBJ2-2|.|TRBV5-6|few
CASSLGRGKWTGELFF
TGTGCCAGCAGCTTGGGAAGGGGGAAATGGACCGGGGAGCTGTTTTTT
>TRBJ2-1|.|TRBV27|.
CASSFRTINEQFF
TGTGCCAGCAGTTTTAGGACAATCAATGAGCAGTTCTTC
>TRBJ2-7|TRBD2|TRBV28|.
CAATSGSYEQYF
TGTGCCGCGACTAGCGGGAGCTACGAGCAGTACTTC
>TRBJ2-7|TRBD2|TRBV2|.
CASNSLAGVTEQYF
TGTGCCAGCAATTCCCTAGCGGGAGTAACCGAGCAGTACTTC
>TRBJ2-3|TRBD1|TRBV5-4|.
CASSRGQNTYTDTQYF
TGTGCCAGCAGCAGGGGACAGAACACTTACACAGATACGCAGTATTTT
>TRBJ2-2|.|TRBV28|.
CASSLFGGTGELFF
TGTGCCAGCAGTTTATTCGGGGGAACCGGGGAGCTGTTTTTT
>TRBJ1-2|.|TRBV27|few
CASSPLTGANYGYTF
TGTGCCAGCAGTCCCTTGACAGGAGCTAACTATGGCTACACCTTC
>TRBJ2-1|.|TRBV7-2|few
CASSLARGGFSEQFF
TGTGCCAGCAGCTTAGCGCGAGGGGGATTCAGTGAGCAGTTCTTC
>TRBJ2-5|.|TRBV7-2|.
CASSLARGTQETQYF
TGTGCCAGCAGCTTAGCCAGGGGTACGCAAGAGACCCAGTACTTC
>TRBJ1-4|.|TRBV25-1|.
CATRQSTNEKLFF
TGTGCCACCAGACAGTCAACTAATGAAAAACTGTTTTTT
>TRBJ1-2|.|TRBV9|.
CASSTSGTLNYGYTF
TGTGCCAGCAGCACATCCGGGACACTAAACTATGGCTACACCTTC
>TRBJ2-7|TRBD1|TRBV11-2|.
CASSQAGGHEQYF
TGTGCCAGCAGCCAGGCAGGGGGCCACGAGCAGTACTTC
>TRBJ2-7|.|TRBV27|.
CASSLLATQGSYEQYF
TGTGCCAGCAGTTTGCTTGCTACCCAGGGCTCCTACGAGCAGTACTTC
>TRBJ2-3|.|TRBV5-4|.
CASSLSGGGDTQYF
TGTGCCAGCAGCTTGAGTGGGGGCGGAGATACGCAGTATTTT
>TRBJ2-3|.|TRBV4-1|.
CASSQEGTGGTDTQYF
TGCGCCAGCAGCCAGGAGGGGACTGGAGGCACAGATACGCAGTATTTT
>TRBJ2-3|TRBD2|TRBV6-4|once
CASSDDSAGGADTQYF
TGTGCCAGCAGTGACGATAGTGCGGGGGGGGCAGATACGCAGTATTTT
>TRBJ2-5|TRBD2|TRBV10-3|.
CAISQGGFGLAGRGETQYF
TGTGCCATCAGTCAAGGCGGCTTCGGCCTAGCGGGGAGAGGGGAGACCCAGTACTTC